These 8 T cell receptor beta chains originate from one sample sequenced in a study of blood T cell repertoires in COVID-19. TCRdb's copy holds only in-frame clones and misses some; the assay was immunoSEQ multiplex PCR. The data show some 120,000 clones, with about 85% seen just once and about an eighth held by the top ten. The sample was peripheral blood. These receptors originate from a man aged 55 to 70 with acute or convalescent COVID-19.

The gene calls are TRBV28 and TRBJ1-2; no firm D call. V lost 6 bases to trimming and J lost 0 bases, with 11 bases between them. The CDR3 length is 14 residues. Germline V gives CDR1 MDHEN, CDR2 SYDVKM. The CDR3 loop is CASSSTTTNYGYTF. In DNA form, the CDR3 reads TGTGCCAGCAGCTCTACTACAACTAACTATGGCTACACCTTC.

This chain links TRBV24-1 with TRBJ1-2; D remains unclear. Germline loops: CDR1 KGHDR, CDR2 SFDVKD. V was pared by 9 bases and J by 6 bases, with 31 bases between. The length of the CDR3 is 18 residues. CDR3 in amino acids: CATGRVPPPTTTPHGYTF. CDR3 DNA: TGTGCCACCGGGAGAGTCCCCCCTCCTACTACTACCCCTCATGGCTACACCTTC.

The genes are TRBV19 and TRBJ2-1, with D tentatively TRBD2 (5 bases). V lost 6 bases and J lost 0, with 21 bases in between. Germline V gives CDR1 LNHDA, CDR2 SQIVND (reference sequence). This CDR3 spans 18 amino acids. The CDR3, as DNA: TGTGCCAGTAGACCCCCGCGTTCCACTCGGGGCTCCTACAATGAGCAGTTCTTC. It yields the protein CASRPPRSTRGSYNEQFF.

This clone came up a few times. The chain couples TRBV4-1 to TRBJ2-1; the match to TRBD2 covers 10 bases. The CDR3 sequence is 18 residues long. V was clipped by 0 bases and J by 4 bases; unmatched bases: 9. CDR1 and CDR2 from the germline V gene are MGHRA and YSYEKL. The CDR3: CASSQDPLAGVSYNEQFF. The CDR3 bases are TGCGCCAGCAGCCAAGACCCCCTAGCGGGAGTAAGTTACAATGAGCAGTTCTTC.

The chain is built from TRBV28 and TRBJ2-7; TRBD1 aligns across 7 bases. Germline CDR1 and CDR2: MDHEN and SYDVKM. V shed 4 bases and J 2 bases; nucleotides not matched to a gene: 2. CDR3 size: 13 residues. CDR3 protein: CASSSTGAYEQYF. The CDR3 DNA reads TGTGCCAGCAGTTCAACAGGGGCCTACGAGCAGTACTTC.

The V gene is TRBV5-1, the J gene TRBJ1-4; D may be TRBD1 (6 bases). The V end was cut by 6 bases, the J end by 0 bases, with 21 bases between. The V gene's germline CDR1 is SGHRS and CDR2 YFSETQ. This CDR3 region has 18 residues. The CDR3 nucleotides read TGCGCCAGCACCCCGCCCGGGACACTGCGGGCAACTAATGAAAAACTGTTTTTT. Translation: CASTPPGTLRATNEKLFF.

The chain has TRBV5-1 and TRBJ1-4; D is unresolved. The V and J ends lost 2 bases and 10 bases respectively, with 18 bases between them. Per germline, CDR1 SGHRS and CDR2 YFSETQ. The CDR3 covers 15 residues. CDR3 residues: CASSLEAPSETKLFF. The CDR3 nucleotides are TGCGCCAGCAGCTTAGAGGCCCCGTCGGAGACAAAACTGTTTTTT. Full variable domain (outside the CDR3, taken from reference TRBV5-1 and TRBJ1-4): KAGVTQTPRYLIKTRGQQVTLSCSPISGHRSVSWYQQTPGQGLQFLFEYFSETQRNKGNFPGRFSGRQFSNSRSEMNVSTLELGDSALYLCASSLEAPSETKLFFGSGTQLSVL.

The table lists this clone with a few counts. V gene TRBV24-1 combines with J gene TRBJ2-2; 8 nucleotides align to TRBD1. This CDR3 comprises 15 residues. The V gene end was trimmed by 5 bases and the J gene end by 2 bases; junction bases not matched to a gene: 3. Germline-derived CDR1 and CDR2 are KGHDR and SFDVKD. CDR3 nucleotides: TGTGCCACCAGTGGACAGGGGAGTAACACCGGGGAGCTGTTTTTT. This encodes CATSGQGSNTGELFF.